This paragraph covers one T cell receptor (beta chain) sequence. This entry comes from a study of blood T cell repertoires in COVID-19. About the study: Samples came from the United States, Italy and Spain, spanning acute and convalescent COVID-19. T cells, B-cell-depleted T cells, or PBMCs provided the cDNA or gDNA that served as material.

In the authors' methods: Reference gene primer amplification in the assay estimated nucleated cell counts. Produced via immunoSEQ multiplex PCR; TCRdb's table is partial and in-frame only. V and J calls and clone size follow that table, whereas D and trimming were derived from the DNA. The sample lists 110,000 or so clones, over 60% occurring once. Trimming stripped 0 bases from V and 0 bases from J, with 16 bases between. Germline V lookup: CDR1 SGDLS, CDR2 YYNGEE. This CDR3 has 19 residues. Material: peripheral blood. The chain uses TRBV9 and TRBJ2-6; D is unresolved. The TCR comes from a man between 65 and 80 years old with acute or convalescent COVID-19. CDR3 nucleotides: TGTGCCAGCAGCGTAGGTCCAGGCAACTCCTACTCTGGGGCCAACGTCCTGACTTTC. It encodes CASSVGPGNSYSGANVLTF.